This T cell receptor beta chain was profiled in a study of blood T cell repertoires in COVID-19 (dated by TCRdb to 2020 to 2021). Broadly, across the study: Samples from collaborators originated in the United States, Italy and Spain and spanned both the acute and convalescent phases of COVID-19. Where available, HLA class I and class II types were taken from metadata supplied by the sample provider and were not determined by assay-based typing. Deeply sampled blood TCRbeta repertoires from subjects exposed to, actively infected with, or recovered from COVID-19 were included in the dataset. The material from the prospective study consisted of cDNA or gDNA derived from T cells, B-cell-depleted T cells, or PBMCs. The samples were drawn from the first 160 participants of the ongoing ImmuneRACE study and from 1,254 subjects provided by 6 global collaborators. The repertoires were released in a freely available public database meant as a resource for research on the immune response to SARS-CoV-2. Sample metadata almost always included a de-identified subject ID, COVID-19 status, age in years and sex.

TCRbeta CDR3 regions were amplified from genomic DNA using the immunoSEQ Assay, a bias-controlled multiplex PCR. The study's processing was this. Within the assay, amplification of reference gene primers was used to estimate how many nucleated cells each sample contained. To quantify the absolute abundance of each unique TCRbeta CDR3 rearrangement, sequence reads were collapsed and filtered. For each sample, productive Simpson clonality was calculated by taking the square root of Simpson's diversity index across productive rearrangements. The table was pulled from immuneACCESS by TCRdb, which kept in-frame rearrangements only. Such tables lose some clones; where checked, under half of the loss comes from unresolved V genes, and the rest has no known cause. That table supplies the V and J calls and clone size; D and trimming were determined from the DNA. The sample records about 190,000 clones, around 90% of which are singletons. Roughly 4.7% of the sample is taken by the ten largest.

A remark on this clone: It has no known antigen specificity. The sample holds no much larger clone one base away, and base qualities are not on file.

The collaborating institutions used their own protocols to collect whole blood in K2EDTA tubes. For TCRbeta analysis, collaborators shipped samples as frozen whole blood, isolated PBMCs, or DNA extracted from either of those sample types. The investigation overall reported the following: Clinical and demographic metadata were provided uncurated, with the amount varying by source and participant.

V lost 6 bases and J lost 4 bases, and the count of bases not matched to a germline gene is 6. Inclusive of the bounding cysteine and phenylalanine, the CDR3 is 13 residues long. Solely the CDR3 DNA is kept, with 39 bases framed from the first base. The sequence joins TRBV12-3 or TRBV12-4 to TRBJ2-7; the central 7 bases match TRBD1. Material: peripheral blood. The sequence came from a human donor in a cohort sampled during active COVID-19. The CDR3 protein: CASSRDSTYEQYF. The nucleotide sequence reads TGTGCCAGCAGCCGGGACAGCACTTACGAGCAGTACTTC.